This TCR beta chain originates from a study of blood T cell repertoires in COVID-19. Whole-study context: The United States, Italy and Spain were the sources of the acute and convalescent COVID-19 samples.

Germline lookup yields CDR1 SGHNT and CDR2 YENEEA. V dropped 4 bases and J dropped 10 bases, with 10 bases sitting between them. The CDR3 consists of 12 residues. Generated by immunoSEQ multiplex PCR, the TCRdb table keeps only in-frame clones and is missing some. The profile shows fewer than 250,000 clones, 70% to 85% of them singletons. Sequenced sample: peripheral blood. The receptor's source is a woman in her forties or fifties with acute or convalescent COVID-19. The chain combines TRBV11-3 with TRBJ2-2; D gene uncertain. CDR3 loop: CASSSYYSELFF. The CDR3 DNA follows: TGTGCCAGCAGCTCCTACTACTCGGAGCTGTTTTTT.